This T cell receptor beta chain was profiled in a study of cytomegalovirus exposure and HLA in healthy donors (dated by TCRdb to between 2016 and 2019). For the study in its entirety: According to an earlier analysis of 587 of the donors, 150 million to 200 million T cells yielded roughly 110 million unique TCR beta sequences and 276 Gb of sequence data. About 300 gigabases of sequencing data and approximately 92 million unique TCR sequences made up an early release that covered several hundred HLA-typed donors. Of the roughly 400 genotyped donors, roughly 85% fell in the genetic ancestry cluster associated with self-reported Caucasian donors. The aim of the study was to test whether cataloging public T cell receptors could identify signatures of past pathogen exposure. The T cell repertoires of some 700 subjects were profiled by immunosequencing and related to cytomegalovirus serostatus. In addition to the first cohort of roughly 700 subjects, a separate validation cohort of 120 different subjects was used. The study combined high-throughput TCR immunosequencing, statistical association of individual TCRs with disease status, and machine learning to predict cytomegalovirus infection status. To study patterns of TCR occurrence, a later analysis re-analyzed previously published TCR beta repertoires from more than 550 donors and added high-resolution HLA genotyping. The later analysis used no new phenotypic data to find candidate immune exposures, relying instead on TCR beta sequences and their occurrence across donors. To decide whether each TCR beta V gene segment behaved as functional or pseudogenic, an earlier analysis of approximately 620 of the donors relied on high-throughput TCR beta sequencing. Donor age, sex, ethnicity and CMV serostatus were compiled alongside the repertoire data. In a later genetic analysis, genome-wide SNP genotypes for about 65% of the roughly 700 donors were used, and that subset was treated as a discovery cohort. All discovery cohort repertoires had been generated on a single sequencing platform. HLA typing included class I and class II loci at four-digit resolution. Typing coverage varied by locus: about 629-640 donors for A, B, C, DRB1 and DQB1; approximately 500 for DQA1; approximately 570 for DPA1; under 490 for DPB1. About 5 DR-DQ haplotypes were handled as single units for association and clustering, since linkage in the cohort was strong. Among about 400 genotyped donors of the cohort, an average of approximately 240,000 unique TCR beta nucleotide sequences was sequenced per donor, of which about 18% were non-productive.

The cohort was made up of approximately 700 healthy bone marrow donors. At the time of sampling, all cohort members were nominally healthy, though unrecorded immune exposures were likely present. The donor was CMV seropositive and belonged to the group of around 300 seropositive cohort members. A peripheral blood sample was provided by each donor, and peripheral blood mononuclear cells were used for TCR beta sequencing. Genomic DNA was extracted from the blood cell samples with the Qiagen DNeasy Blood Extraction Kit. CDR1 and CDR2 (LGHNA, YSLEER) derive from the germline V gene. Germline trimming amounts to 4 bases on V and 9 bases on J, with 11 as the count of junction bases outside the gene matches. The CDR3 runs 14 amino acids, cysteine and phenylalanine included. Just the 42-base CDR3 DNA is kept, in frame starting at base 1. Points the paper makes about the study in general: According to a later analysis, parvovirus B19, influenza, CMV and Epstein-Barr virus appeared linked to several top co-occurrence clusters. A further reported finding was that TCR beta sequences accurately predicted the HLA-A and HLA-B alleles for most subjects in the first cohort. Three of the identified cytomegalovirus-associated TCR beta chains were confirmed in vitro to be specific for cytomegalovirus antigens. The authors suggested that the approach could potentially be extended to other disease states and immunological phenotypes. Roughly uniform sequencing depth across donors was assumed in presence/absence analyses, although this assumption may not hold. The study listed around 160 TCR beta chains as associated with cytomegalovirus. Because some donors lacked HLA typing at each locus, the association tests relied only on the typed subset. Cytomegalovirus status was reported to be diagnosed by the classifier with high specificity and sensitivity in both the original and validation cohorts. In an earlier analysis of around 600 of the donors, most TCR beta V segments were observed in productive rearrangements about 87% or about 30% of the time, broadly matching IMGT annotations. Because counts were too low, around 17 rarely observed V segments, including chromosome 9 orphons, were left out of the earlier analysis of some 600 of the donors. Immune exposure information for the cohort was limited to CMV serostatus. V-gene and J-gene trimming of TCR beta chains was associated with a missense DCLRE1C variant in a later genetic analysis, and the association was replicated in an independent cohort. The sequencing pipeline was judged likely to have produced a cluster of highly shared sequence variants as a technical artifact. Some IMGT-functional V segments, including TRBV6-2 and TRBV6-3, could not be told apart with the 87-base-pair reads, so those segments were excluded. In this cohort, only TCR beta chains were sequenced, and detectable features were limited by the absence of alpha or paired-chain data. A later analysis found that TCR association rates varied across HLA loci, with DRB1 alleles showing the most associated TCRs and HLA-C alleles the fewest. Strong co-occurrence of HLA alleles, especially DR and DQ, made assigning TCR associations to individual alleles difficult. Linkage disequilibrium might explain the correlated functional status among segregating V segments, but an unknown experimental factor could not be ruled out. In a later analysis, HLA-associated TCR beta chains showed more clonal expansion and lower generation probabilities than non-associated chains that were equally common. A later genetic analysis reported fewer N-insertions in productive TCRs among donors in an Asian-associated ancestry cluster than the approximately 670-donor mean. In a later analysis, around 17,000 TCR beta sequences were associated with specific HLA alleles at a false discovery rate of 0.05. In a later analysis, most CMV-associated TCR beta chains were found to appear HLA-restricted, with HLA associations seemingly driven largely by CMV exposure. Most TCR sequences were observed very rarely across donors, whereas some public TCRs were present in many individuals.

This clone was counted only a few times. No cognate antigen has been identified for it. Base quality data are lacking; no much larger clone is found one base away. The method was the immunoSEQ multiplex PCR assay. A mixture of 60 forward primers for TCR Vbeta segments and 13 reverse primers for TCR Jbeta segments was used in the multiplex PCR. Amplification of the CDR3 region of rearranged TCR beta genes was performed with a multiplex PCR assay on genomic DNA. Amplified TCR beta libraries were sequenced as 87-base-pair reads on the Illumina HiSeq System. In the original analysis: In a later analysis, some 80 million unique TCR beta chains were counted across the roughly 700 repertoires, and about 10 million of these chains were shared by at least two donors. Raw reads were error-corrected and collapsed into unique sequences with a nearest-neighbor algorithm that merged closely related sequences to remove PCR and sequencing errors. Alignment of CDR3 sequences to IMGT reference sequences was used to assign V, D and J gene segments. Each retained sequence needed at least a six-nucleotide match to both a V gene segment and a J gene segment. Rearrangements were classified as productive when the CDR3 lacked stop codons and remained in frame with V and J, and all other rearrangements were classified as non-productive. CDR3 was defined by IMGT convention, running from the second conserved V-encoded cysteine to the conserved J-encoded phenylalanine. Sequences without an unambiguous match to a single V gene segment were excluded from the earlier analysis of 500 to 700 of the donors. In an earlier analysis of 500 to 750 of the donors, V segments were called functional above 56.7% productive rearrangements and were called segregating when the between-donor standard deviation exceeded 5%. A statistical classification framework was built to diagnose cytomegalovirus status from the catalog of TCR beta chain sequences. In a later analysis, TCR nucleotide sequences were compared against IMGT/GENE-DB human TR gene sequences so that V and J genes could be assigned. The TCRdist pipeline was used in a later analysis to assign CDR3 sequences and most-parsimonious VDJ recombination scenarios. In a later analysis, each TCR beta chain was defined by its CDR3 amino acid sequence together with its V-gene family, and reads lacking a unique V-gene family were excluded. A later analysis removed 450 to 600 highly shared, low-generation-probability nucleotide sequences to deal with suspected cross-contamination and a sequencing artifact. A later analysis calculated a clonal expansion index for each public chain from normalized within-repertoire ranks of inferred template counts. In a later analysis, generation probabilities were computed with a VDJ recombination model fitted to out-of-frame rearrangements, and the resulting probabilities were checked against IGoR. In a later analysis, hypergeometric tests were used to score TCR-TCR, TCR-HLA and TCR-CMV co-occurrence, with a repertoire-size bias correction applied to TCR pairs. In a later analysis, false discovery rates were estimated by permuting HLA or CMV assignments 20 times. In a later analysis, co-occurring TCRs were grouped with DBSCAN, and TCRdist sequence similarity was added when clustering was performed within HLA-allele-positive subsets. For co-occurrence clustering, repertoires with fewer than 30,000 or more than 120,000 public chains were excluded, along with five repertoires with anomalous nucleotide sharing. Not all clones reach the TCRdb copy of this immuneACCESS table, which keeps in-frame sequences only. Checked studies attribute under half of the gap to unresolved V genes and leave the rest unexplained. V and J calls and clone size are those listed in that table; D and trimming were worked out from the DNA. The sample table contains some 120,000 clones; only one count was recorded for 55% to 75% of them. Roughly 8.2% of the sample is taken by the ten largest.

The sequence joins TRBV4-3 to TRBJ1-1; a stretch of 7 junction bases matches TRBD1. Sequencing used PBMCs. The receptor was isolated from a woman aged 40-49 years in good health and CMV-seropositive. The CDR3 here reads CASSPGPGTVQAFF. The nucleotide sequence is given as TGCGCCAGCAGCCCAGGCCCCGGGACAGTTCAAGCTTTCTTT.